This T cell receptor (beta chain) was retrieved from a study of HIV-infected patients and healthy controls. This clonotype counts as medium-sized (0.01 to 0.1%). Its antigen is still unknown. Trimming took 3 bases from V and 5 from J; bases not matched to a gene: 11. This CDR3 is 18 amino acids long. Looked up from germline, CDR1 is SGHTA and CDR2 is FQGNSA. Study-level results: CMV-associated CDR3s mostly grew nonsignificantly during therapy, while HIV-associated CDR3s declined significantly. With just sixteen HIV-infected individuals processed, the findings' generality was considered strongly limited.

Around 500 ng RNA was reverse transcribed with alpha and beta constant-region primers. Alpha and beta chain libraries were made separately by chain-specific third strand synthesis with multiplexing indices. One primer pair amplified all rearrangements per chain; each cDNA got molecular barcodes. The library had 12-nucleotide molecular identifiers formed by two random hexamers joined together. One entry per CDR3 protein results from TCRdb running MiXCR on the 5' RACE reads. Among about 12,000 distinct CDR3 sequences, about a tenth were seen once, and the ten largest hold about 6.9%. The repertoire came from unfractionated whole blood and reflected all unsorted peripheral T cells.

This receptor was identified in an adult in good health. What was sequenced was blood. V gene TRBV7-2 combines with J gene TRBJ2-5; 14 nucleotides agree with TRBD2. The CDR3 loop is CASSFARLAGGPSETQYF. The CDR3 DNA is TGTGCCAGCAGCTTCGCTAGACTAGCGGGAGGGCCCTCGGAGACCCAGTACTTC.